The 6 T cell receptor beta chains given below trace back to one sample, sequenced in a study of sequential checkpoint blockade in melanoma. The treatment is: randomized to nivolumab then ipilimumab (arm A) or the reverse (arm B). Repertoires were generated with immunoSEQ multiplex PCR, while TCRdb's copy carries only in-frame clones and drops some. The sample carries 20,000 or so clones, roughly 70% recorded once. This material consisted of CD8+ T cells sorted from blood (inferred from file names), taken from a patient given nivolumab and ipilimumab in sequence. The source is a human donor with melanoma.

The V gene is TRBV27, the J gene TRBJ1-5, with D possibly TRBD1 on 5 matching bases. The CDR3 runs 19 residues. CDR1 is MNHEY, CDR2 SMNVEV, per germline (reference sequence). Trimming took off 4 bases at V and 1 base at J, with 23 bases between the two ends. CDR3 loop: CASSSQLARPGGSNQPQHF. The CDR3 DNA follows: TGTGCCAGCAGTTCCCAACTCGCCCGTCCGGGGGGGAGCAATCAGCCCCAGCATTTT.

This clone has just a few counts. The V and J genes are TRBV7-9 and TRBJ1-2; D not resolved. V gave up 8 bases and J gave up 8 bases, with 18 bases separating them. The CDR3 spans 13 residues. CDR1 is SEHNR and CDR2 is FQNEAQ in the germline V gene (reference sequence). The CDR3 sequence: CASYTPGGEGYTF. The CDR3 coding sequence is TGTGCCAGCTATACCCCGGGAGGAGAAGGCTACACCTTC. The full variable domain, rest sourced from reference TRBV7-9 and TRBJ1-2, is DTGVSQNPRHKITKRGQNVTFRCDPISEHNRLYWYRQTLGQGPEFLTYFQNEAQLEKSRLLSDRFSAERPKGSFSTLEIQRTEQGDSAMYLCASYTPGGEGYTFGSGTRLTVV.

This clone has just a few counts. This chain uses TRBV2 with TRBJ2-7; TRBD1 is a possible D gene (6 bases). Trimming left V 6 bases short and J 2 bases short, with 11 bases between. Germline V lookup: CDR1 SNHLY, CDR2 FYNNEI. This CDR3 has 13 amino acids. The CDR3 nucleotides are TGTGCCAGCAGACCAGGGGAGCCCTACGAGCAGTACGTC. Translated: CASRPGEPYEQYV.

This clone has just one count. The genes are TRBV6-1 and TRBJ2-5; TRBD1 is a possible D gene (6 bases). The CDR3 loop spans 14 amino acids. Between the trimmed V and J ends, which lost 4 bases and 5 bases, there was a span of 14 bases. The V gene's germline CDR1 is MNHNS and CDR2 SASEGT. CDR3 nucleotides: TGTGCCAGCAGTGCGGCAGGGGAATGGGAGACCCAGTACTTC. Residues: CASSAAGEWETQYF.

V and J are TRBV4-2 and TRBJ1-1, with TRBD1 identical over 7 bases. The germline gives CDR1 LGHNA, CDR2 YNFKEQ. V gave up 7 bases and J gave up 0 bases; unmatched junction bases: 8. The CDR3 totals 15 residues. DNA of the CDR3: TGTGCCAGCACCGGGGACAGAGACATGAACACTGAAGCTTTCTTT. This gives the protein CASTGDRDMNTEAFF.

CDR3 region: CASSWDDRAGYTF. In DNA form, the CDR3 reads TGCGCCAGCAGCTGGGACGACAGGGCGGGCTACACCTTC. The chain uses TRBV5-1 and TRBJ1-2, with 7 bases matching TRBD1. V was pared by 3 bases and J by 8 bases, with 7 bases of the junction left unmatched. This CDR3 has 13 amino acids. CDR1 SGHRS and CDR2 YFSETQ come from the germline V gene.